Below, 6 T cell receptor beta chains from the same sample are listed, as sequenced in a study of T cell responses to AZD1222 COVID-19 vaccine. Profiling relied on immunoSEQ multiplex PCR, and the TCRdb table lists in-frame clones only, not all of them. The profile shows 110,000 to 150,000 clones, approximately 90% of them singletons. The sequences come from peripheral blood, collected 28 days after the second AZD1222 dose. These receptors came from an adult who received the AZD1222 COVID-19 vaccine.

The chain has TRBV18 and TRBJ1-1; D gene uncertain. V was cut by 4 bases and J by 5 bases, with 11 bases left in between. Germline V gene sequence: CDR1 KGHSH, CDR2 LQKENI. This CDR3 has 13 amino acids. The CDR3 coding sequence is TGTGCCAGCTCACAGGGAGGTATGACTGAAGCTTTCTTT. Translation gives CASSQGGMTEAFF.

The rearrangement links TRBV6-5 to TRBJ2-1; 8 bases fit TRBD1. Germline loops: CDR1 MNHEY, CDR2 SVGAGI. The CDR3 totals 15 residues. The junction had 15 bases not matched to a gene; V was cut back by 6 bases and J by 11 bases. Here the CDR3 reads CASSKPGQGVWQQFF. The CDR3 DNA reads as TGTGCCAGCAGCAAACCCGGACAGGGAGTTTGGCAGCAGTTCTTC.

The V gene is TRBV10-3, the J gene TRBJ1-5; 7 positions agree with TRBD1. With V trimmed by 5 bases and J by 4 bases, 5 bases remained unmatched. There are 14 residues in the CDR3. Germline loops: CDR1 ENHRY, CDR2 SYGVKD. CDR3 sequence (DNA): TGTGCCATCAGTTCCGGGACAGATAATCAGCCCCAGCATTTT. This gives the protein CAISSGTDNQPQHF.

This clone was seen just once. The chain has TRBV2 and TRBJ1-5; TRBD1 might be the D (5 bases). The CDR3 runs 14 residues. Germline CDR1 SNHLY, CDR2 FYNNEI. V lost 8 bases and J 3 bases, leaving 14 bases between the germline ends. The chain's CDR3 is CASRGLTVNQPQHF. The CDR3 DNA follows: TGTGCCAGCCGGGGGTTGACAGTCAATCAGCCCCAGCATTTT.

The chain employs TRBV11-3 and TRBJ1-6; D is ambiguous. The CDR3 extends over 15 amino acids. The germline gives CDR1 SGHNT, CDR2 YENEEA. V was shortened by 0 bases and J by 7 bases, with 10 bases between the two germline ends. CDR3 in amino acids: CASSLDRVRNSPLHF. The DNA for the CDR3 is TGTGCCAGCAGCTTAGATAGGGTCCGAAATTCACCCCTCCACTTT.

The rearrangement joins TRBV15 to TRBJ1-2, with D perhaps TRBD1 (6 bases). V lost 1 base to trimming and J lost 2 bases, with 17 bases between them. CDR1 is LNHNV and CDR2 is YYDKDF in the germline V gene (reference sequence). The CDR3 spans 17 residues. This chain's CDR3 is CATSRGGTSGKNYGYTF. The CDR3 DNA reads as TGTGCCACCAGCAGAGGCGGGACATCCGGGAAAAACTATGGCTACACCTTC.